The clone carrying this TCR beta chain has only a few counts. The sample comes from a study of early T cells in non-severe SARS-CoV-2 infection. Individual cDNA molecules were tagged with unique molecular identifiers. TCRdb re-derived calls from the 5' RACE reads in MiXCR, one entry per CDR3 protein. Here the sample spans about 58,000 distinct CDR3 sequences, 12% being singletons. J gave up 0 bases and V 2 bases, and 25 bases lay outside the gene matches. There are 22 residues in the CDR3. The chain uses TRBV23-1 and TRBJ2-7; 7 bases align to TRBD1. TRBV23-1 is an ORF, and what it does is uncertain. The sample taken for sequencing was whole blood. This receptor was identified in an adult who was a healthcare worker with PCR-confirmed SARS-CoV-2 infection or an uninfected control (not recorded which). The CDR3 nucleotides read TGCGCCAGCAGTCAACTTTCCAGGGGGTCGTTCCACACTTGGATCTGCTCCTACGAGCAGTACTTC. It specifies CASSQLSRGSFHTWICSYEQYF.